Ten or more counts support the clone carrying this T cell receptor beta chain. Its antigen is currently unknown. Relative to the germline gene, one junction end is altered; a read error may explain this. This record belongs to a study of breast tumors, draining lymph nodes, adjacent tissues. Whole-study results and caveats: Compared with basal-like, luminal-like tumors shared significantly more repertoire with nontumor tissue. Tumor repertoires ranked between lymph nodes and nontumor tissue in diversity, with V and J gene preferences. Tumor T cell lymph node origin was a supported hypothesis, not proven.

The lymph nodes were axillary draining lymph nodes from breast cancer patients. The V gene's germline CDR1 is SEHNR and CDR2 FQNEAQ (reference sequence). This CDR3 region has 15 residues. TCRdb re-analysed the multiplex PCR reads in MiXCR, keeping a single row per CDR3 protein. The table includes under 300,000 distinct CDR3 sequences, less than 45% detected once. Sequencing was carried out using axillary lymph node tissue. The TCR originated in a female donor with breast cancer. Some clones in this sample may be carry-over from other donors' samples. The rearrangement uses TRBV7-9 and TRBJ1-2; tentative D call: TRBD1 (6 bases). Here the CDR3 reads CASSPQQGHNYGYPF. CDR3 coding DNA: TGTGCCAGCAGCCCCCAACAGGGCCATAACTATGGCTACCCCTTC.